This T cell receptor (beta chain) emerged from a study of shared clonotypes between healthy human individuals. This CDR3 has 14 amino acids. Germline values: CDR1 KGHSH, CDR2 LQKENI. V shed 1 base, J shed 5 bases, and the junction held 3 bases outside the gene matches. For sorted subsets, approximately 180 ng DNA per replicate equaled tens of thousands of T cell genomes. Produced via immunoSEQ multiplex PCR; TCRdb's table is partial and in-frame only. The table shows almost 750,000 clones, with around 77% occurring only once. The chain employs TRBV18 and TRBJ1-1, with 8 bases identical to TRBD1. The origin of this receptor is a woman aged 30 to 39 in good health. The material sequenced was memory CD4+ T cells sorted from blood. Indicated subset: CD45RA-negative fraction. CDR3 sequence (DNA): TGTGCCAGCTCACCACGAGGACAGGGTACTGAAGCTTTCTTT. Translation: CASSPRGQGTEAFF.